Following are 9 T cell receptor beta chains from one sample sequenced in a study of post-analysis software for immune sequencing data (dated by TCRdb to the mid-2010s). Receptor amplification or capture employed PCR. The reads were generated on an Illumina HiSeq 2500. To reduce PCR and sequencing biases, unique molecular identifiers were incorporated into the TCR beta cDNA libraries. TCRdb trimmed public reads at Q25 via fastp, called clones via MiXCR and kept in-frame beta chains. Rows are unified per CDR3 protein, each entry keeping the most common DNA and genes. Within this sample are about 620,000 distinct CDR3 sequences, with about 40% of them counted one time only. Over 1.5% of the sample comes from the top ten. Findings and caveats that apply to the study as a whole: Four or five TRBV segments, including TRBV5-6, TRBV5-1 and TRBV20-1, were significantly more frequent in patients than controls.

These receptors lack a known antigen. The material sequenced was blood. The receptors here all came from a girl aged 5-17 years with multiple sclerosis.

The chain employs TRBV7-9 and TRBJ2-1, with 14 bases matching TRBD2. The V gene end was trimmed by 3 bases and the J gene end by 2 bases; junction bases not matched to a gene: 6. Germline-derived CDR1 and CDR2 are SEHNR and FQNEAQ (reference sequence). The length of the CDR3 is 18 residues. CDR3 residues: CASSFGLAGGGTYNEQFF. DNA for the CDR3: TGTGCCAGCAGCTTCGGACTAGCGGGAGGTGGAACCTACAATGAGCAGTTCTTC. The full variable domain, completed using reference TRBV7-9 and TRBJ2-1, is DTGVSQNPRHKITKRGQNVTFRCDPISEHNRLYWYRQTLGQGPEFLTYFQNEAQLEKSRLLSDRFSAERPKGSFSTLEIQRTEQGDSAMYLCASSFGLAGGGTYNEQFFGPGTRLTVL.

This clonotype was counted only a few times. The chain links TRBV2 to TRBJ1-1; D gene unclear. The germline V gene encodes CDR1 SNHLY and CDR2 FYNNEI. With 6 bases removed from V and 3 bases from J, the gap between germline ends came to 11 bases. The length of the CDR3 is 13 residues. The CDR3 DNA is TGTGCCAGCAGGCCCGGGGAGGACACTGAAGCTTTCTTT. Translated: CASRPGEDTEAFF. Variable domain in full (rest from reference TRBV2 and TRBJ1-1): EPEVTQTPSHQVTQMGQEVILRCVPISNHLYFYWYRQILGQKVEFLVSFYNNEISEKSEIFDDQFSVERPDGSNFTLKIRSTKLEDSAMYFCASRPGEDTEAFFGQGTRLTVV.

This clonotype was detected once. The chain has TRBV5-6 and TRBJ1-6, with D possibly being TRBD1 (6 bases). V shed 4 bases and J shed 10 bases, with 15 bases lying between them. The germline CDR1 and CDR2 sequences are SGHDT and YYEEEE. The CDR3 length is 14 residues. In DNA, the CDR3 is TGTGCCAGCAGCCCGGGGGCGGATGGATCACCCCTCCACTTT. Its translation: CASSPGADGSPLHF.

As DNA, the CDR3 is TGCAGCGTTGTATGGTTGACAGGACTAGACGAGCAGTACTTC. This sequence encodes CSVVWLTGLDEQYF. The gene calls are TRBV29-1 and TRBJ2-7; possibly TRBD2 for D (7 bases). Trimming cost V 4 bases and J 5 bases, with 18 bases left between them. This CDR3 region has 14 residues. Germline CDR1 and CDR2: SQVTM and ANQGSEA.

The chain carries TRBV6-5 and TRBJ2-7; D might be TRBD1 (6 bases). Germline CDR1 reads MNHEY; CDR2 reads SVGAGI. Trimming pared 6 bases from V and 2 bases from J, leaving 17 bases between. The CDR3 totals 15 residues. CDR3 DNA: TGTGCCAGCAGCGGACAGCCAACGCTACCCTACGAGCAGTACTTC. Translating gives CASSGQPTLPYEQYF.

This clonotype was detected ten times or more. The chain couples TRBV6-5 to TRBJ2-1; D perhaps matches TRBD2 (6 bases). The V gene lost 5 bases and the J gene lost 3 bases, with 11 bases spanning the gap. CDR1 and CDR2 (germline): MNHEY, SVGAGI. This CDR3 comprises 14 residues. In DNA form, the CDR3 reads TGTGCCAGCAGTGGGCTAGCGAACTACAATGAGCAGTTCTTC. Amino acids: CASSGLANYNEQFF.

This clonotype turned up a few times. The CDR3 spells CASSLEGTPTRTGANVLTF. The CDR3 bases are TGTGCCAGCAGTTTAGAGGGGACACCGACGAGAACTGGGGCCAACGTCCTGACTTTC. This chain joins TRBV12-3 or TRBV12-4 and TRBJ2-6; TRBD1 is a possible D gene (6 bases). V was trimmed by 1 base and J by 2 bases, leaving 18 bases between them. This CDR3 has 19 amino acids.

This chain links TRBV10-3 with TRBJ1-5; no firm D call. Germline V gene sequence: CDR1 ENHRY, CDR2 SYGVKD. Trimming took off 0 bases at V and 2 bases at J, with 14 bases between the two ends. The CDR3 sequence is 17 residues long. The CDR3 sequence is CAISESMGIVGNQPQHF. The CDR3 nucleotides read TGTGCCATCAGTGAGTCGATGGGGATTGTGGGCAATCAGCCCCAGCATTTT.

Only a few counts were recorded for this clonotype. J is TRBJ1-2 and V is TRBV4-1; no clear D gene. The CDR3 is made up of 15 amino acids. Trimming pared 2 bases from V and 0 bases from J, leaving 10 bases between. The germline CDR1 and CDR2 sequences are MGHRA and YSYEKL. The CDR3 coding sequence is TGCGCCAGCAGCCAACTCCCGGGATCTAACTATGGCTACACCTTC. This codes for CASSQLPGSNYGYTF.